This TCR beta chain emerged from a study of T cells after yellow fever vaccination. TCRdb reanalysed the 5' RACE reads using MiXCR and keeps one entry per CDR3 protein. Seen here are approximately 130,000 distinct CDR3 sequences, 13% to 15% observed once, and the top ten hold roughly 47%. The sample holds many counts of this clonotype. V dropped 2 bases and J dropped 4 bases, with 8 bases sitting between them. CDR1 is SQVTM, CDR2 ANQGSEA, per germline. The CDR3 has 13 residues. J is TRBJ2-2 and V is TRBV29-1; D is ambiguous. The sequence derives from a man younger than 35 who received the YFV17D yellow fever vaccine. This specimen was CD8+ T cells sorted from PBMCs, taken 5 days after the yellow fever booster vaccination. CDR3 DNA sequence: TGCAGCGTTGAACCAGCAGCCACCGGGGAGCTGTTTTTT. Amino acid sequence: CSVEPAATGELFF.